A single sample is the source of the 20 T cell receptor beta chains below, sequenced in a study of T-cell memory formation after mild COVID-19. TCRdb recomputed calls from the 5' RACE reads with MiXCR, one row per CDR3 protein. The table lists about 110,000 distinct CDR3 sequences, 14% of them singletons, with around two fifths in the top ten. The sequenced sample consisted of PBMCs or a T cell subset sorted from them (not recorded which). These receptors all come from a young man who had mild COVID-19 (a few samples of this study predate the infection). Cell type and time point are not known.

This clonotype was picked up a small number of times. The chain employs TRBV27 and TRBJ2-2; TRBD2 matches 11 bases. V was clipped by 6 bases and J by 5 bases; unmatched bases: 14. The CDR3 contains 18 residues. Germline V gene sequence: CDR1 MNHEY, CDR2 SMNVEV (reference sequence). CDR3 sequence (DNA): TGTGCCAGCAGCAACCTGCCGGGGACTAGCGGTTGGACCGGGGAGCTGTTTTTT. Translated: CASSNLPGTSGWTGELFF.

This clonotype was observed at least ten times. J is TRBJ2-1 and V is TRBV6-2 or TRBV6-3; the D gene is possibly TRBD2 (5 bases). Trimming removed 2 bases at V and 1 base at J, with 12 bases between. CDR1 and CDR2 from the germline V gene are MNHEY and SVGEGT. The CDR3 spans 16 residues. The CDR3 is CASSYSRGPSYNEQFF. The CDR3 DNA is TGTGCCAGCAGTTACAGCCGGGGTCCTTCCTACAATGAGCAGTTCTTC.

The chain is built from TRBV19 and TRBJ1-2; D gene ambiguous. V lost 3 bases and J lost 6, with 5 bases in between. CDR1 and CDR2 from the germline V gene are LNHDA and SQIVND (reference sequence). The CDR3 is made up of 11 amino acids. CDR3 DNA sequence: TGTGCCAGTAGTATTACGAATGGCTACACCTTC. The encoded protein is CASSITNGYTF.

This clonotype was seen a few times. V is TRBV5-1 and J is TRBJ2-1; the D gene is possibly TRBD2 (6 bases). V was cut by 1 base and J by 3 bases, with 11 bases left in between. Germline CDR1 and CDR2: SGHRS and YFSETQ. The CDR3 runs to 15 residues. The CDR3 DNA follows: TGCGCCAGCAGCTTGAGGACGGGAGTCTACAATGAGCAGTTCTTC. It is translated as CASSLRTGVYNEQFF.

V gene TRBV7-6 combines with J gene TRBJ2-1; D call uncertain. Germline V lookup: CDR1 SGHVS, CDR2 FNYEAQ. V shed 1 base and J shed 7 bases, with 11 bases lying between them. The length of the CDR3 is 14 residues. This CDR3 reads CASSLVSLQNEQFF. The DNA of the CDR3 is TGTGCCAGCAGCTTAGTATCACTTCAAAATGAGCAGTTCTTC.

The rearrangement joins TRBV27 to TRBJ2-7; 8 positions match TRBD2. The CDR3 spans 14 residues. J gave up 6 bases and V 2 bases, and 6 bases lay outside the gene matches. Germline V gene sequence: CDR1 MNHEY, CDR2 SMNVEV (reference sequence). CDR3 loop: CASSLDPGLVEQYF. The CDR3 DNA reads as TGTGCCAGCAGTTTAGACCCGGGACTAGTCGAGCAGTACTTC.

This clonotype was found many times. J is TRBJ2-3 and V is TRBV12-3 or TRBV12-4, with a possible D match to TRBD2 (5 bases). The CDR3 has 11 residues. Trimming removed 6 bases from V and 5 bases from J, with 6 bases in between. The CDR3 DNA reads TGTGCCAGCAGCGGAGGAGATACGCAGTATTTT. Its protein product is CASSGGDTQYF.

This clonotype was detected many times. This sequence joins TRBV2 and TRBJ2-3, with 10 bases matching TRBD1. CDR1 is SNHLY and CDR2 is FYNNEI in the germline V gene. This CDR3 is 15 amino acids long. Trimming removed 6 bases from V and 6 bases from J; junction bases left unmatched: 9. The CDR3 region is CASRGDRGSGDTQYF. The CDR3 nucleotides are TGTGCCAGCAGGGGGGACAGGGGATCCGGGGATACGCAGTATTTT.

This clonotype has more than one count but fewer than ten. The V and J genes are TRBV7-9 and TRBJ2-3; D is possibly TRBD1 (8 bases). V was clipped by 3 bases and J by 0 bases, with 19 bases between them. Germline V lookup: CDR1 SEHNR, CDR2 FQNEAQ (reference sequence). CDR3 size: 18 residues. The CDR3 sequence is CASSLGGTGTPSTDTQYF. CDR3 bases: TGTGCCAGCAGCTTGGGGGGGACAGGAACCCCTAGCACAGATACGCAGTATTTT.

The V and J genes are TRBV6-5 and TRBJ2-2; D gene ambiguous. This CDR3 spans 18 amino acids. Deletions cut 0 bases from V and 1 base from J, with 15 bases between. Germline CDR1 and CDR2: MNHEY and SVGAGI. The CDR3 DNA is TGTGCCAGCAGTTACTCGAGTAGGGCACTGGGGAACACCGGGGAGCTGTTTTTT. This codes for CASSYSSRALGNTGELFF.

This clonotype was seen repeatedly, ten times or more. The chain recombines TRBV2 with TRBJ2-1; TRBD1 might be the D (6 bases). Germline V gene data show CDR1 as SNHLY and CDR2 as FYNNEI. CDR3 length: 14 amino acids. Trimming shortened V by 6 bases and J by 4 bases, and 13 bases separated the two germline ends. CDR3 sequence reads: CASRPTGRYNEQFF. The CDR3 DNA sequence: TGTGCCAGCAGACCTACAGGGAGATACAATGAGCAGTTCTTC.

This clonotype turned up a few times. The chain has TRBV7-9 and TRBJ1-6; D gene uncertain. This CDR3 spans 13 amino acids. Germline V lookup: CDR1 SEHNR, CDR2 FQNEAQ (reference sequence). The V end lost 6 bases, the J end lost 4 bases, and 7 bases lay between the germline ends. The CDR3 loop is CASSRTYNSPLHF. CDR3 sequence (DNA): TGTGCCAGCAGTCGGACTTATAATTCACCCCTCCACTTT.

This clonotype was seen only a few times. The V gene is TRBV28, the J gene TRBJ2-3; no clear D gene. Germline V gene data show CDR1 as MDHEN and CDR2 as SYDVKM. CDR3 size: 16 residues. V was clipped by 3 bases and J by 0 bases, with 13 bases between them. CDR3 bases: TGTGCCAGCAGTTTTGCCGTACCCCAGAGCACAGATACGCAGTATTTT. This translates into CASSFAVPQSTDTQYF.

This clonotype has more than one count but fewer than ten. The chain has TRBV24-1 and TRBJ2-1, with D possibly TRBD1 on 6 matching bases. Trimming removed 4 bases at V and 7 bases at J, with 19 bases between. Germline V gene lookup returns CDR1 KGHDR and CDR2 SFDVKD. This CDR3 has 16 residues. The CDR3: CATSDQGTSGTNEQFF. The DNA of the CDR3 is TGTGCCACCAGTGACCAGGGGACCTCAGGCACGAATGAGCAGTTCTTC.

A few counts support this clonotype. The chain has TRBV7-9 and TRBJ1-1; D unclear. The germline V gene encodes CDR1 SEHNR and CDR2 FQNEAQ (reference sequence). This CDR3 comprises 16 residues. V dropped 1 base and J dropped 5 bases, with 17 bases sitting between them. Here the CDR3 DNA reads TGTGCCAGCAGCTTAGATCCCGGTCCGGGAAGGACTGAAGCTTTCTTT. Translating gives CASSLDPGPGRTEAFF.

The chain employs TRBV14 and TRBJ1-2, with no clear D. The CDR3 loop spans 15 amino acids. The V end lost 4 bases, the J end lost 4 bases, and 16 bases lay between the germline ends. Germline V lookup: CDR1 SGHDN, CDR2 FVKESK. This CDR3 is CASSPLGSRTYGYTF. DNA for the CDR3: TGTGCCAGCAGCCCGTTAGGCAGCAGGACCTATGGCTACACCTTC.

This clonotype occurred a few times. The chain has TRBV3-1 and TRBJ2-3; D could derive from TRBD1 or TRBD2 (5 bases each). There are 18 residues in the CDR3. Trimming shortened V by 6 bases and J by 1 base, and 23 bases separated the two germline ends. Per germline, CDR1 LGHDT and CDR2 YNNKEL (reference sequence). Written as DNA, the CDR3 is TGTGCCAGCAGGTTGGGGGTCGCAGCCTTAATCGGCACAGATACGCAGTATTTT. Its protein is CASRLGVAALIGTDTQYF.

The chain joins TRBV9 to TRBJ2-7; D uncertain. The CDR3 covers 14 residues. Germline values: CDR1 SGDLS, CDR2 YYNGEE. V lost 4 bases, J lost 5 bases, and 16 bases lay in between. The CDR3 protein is CASSPSDGVNEQYF. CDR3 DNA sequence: TGTGCCAGCAGCCCGAGCGATGGGGTCAACGAGCAGTACTTC.

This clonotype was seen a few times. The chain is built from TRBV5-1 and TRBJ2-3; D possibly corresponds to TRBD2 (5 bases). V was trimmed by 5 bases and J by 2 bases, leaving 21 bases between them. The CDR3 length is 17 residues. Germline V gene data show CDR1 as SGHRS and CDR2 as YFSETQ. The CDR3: CASSGQIGLIDTDTQYF. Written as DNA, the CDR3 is TGCGCCAGCAGTGGTCAAATCGGACTTATCGACACAGATACGCAGTATTTT.

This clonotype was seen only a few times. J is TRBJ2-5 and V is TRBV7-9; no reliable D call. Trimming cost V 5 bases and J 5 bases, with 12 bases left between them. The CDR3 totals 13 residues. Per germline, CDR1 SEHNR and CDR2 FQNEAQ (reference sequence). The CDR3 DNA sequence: TGTGCCAGCAGCCACCCCTTATCCGAGACCCAGTACTTC. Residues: CASSHPLSETQYF.